Listed here are 4 T cell receptor beta chains from one sample, sequenced in a study of OX40 agonist ivuxolimab in advanced cancers. This table comes from immunoSEQ multiplex PCR, and its TCRdb copy is limited to in-frame clones, with some not included. Of roughly 53,000 clones listed, roughly 73% are singletons. The source was CD4+ or CD8+ T cells sorted from blood, collected in a trial of the OX40 agonist ivuxolimab. These receptors all stem from an adult with an advanced solid tumor such as melanoma, head and neck, liver or kidney cancer.

V usage is TRBV9 and J usage is TRBJ2-1; D is uncertain. The V end lost 2 bases, the J end lost 5 bases, and 11 bases lay between the germline ends. Germline V lookup: CDR1 SGDLS, CDR2 YYNGEE. The CDR3 runs 14 residues. CDR3 residues: CASSVTGFHNEQFF. The CDR3 bases are TGTGCCAGCAGCGTTACCGGGTTCCACAATGAGCAGTTCTTC.

The chain joins TRBV7-9 to TRBJ1-6; D is undetermined. The CDR3 is made up of 14 amino acids. V was pared by 5 bases and J by 3 bases, with 8 bases between. In germline, CDR1 is SEHNR, CDR2 FQNEAQ (reference sequence). CDR3 nucleotides: TGTGCCAGCAGCCCGTCGGGCTATAATTCACCCCTCCACTTT. This sequence encodes CASSPSGYNSPLHF.

About this clone: The sample has other DNA sequences that encode this CDR3 too. The rearrangement joins TRBV6-6 to TRBJ1-1, with TRBD1 as a possible D gene (5 bases). The CDR3 contains 14 residues. The germline CDR1 and CDR2 sequences are MNHNY and SVGAGI (reference sequence). Between the trimmed V and J ends, which lost 2 bases and 2 bases, there was a span of 9 bases. The CDR3 bases are TGTGCCAGCAGTTACGCGGGACGCAACACTGAAGCTTTCTTT. Its protein is CASSYAGRNTEAFF.

The sample holds a few counts of this clone. The CDR3 loop reads CASSLLGGHTDGYTF. CDR3 nucleotides: TGCGCCAGCAGCTTGCTGGGAGGTCACACGGATGGCTACACCTTC. The V and J genes are TRBV5-1 and TRBJ1-2, with unresolved D. The CDR3 spans 15 residues. Per germline, CDR1 SGHRS and CDR2 YFSETQ. The V and J ends lost 1 base and 6 bases respectively, with 16 bases between them.